This T cell receptor (beta chain) derives from a study of cytomegalovirus exposure and HLA in healthy donors. Amplification used 60 Vbeta primers and 13 Jbeta primers. Clones were read by immunoSEQ multiplex PCR, and TCRdb kept only the in-frame ones, dropping some. In the table there are under 150,000 clones, over 60% of which are singletons. Germline-derived CDR1 and CDR2 are SNHLY and FYNNEI. V lost 5 bases and J lost 0, with 10 bases in between. CDR3 length: 14 residues. The clonotype originates from a man aged 18-30 years in good health and CMV-seropositive. The sequenced sample consisted of PBMCs. This sequence joins TRBV2 and TRBJ2-5; no clear D. For the CDR3, the DNA is TGTGCCAGCAGTCCGTTAGAGTACCAAGAGACCCAGTACTTC. Its translation: CASSPLEYQETQYF.